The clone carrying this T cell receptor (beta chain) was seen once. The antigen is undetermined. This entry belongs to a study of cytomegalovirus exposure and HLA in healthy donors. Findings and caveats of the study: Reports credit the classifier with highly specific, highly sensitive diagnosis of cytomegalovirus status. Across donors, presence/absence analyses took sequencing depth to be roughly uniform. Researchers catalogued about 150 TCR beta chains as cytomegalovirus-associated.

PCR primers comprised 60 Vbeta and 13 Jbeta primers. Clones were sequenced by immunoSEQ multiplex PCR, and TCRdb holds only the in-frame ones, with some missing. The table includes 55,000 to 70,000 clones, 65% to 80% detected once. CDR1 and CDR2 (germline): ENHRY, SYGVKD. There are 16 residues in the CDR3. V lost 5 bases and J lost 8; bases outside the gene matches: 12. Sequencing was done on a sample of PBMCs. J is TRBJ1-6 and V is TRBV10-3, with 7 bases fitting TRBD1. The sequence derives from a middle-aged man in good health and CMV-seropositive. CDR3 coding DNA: TGTGCCATCAGTCGCACTCCTCGACAGGGCGATTCACCCCTCCACTTT. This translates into CAISRTPRQGDSPLHF.